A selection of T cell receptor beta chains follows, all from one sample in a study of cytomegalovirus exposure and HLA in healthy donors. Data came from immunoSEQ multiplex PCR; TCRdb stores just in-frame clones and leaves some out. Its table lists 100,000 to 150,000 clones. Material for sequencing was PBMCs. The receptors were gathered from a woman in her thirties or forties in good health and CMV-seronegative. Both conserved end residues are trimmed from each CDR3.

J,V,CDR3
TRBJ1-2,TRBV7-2,ASSLNYGYT
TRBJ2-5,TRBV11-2,ASSLGFSYQETQY
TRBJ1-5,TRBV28,ASSTLDLVRDYSNQPQH
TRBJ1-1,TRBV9,ASSVEGGASGAF
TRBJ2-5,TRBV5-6,ASSLETSGGPQETQY
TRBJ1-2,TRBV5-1,ASSDAGDGYT
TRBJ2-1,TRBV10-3,AISSQGNEQF
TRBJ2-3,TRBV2,ASRAGGAGGSDTQY
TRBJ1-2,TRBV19,ASSTNRAYGYT
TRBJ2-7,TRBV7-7,ASSLLAGGSYEQY
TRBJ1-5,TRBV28,ASSFRWTGGNQPQH
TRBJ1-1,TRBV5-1,ASSLATREGAF
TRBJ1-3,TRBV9,ASSVTPQGGTGAIY
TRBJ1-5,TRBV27,ASRPTGGSNQPQH
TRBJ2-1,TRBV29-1,TSTQGAGEQF
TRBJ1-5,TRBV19,ASRPRAGEGQPQH
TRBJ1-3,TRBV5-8,ASSLDRAYAGNTIY
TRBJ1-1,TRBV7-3,ASSPTGGAAF
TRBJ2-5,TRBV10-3,AISDRGGGQETQY
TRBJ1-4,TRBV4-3,ASSQRGSEKLF
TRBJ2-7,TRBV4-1,ASSQGRGSPYEQY
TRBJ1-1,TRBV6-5,ASSYRFMNTEAF
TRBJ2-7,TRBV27,ASSLSGLAGAYEQY
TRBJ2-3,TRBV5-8,ASSFGILAGTDTQY
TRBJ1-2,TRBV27,ASRPGDKDGYT
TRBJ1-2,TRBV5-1,ASSRGDSTNYGYT
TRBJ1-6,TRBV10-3,AINPGADSPLH
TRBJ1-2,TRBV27,ASSLRRDGLYGYT
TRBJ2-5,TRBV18,ASHPGLEGTQY
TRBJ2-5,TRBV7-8,ASSLLSRGQETQY
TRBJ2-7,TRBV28,ATLTASYEQY
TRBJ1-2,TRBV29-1,SSLKGGGYGYT
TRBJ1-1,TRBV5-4,ASSFYAGANTEAF
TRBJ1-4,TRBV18,ASSLVRDEKLF
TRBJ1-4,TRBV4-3,ASSQDPVRGNEKLF
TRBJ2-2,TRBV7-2,ASSPGGTTGELF
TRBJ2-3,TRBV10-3,AIKPSGASTDTQY
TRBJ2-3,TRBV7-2,ASSFPAASTDTQY
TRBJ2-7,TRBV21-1,ASSPETGTGGYEQY
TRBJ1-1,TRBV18,ASSSRGEGEAF
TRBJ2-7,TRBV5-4,ASSHRTGSYEQY
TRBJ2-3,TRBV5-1,ASKGRGSSTDTQY
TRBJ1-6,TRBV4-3,ASSQSGTGASPLH
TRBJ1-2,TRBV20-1,SARGGDGYT
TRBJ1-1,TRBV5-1,ASSWGTDTEAF
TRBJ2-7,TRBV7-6,ASSLTGAREQY
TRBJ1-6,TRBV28,ASRRDRELNNSPLH
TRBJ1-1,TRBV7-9,ASVAPGQGKAF
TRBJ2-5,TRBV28,ASSFAGVKGETQY
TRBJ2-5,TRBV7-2,ASSLGPVSETQY
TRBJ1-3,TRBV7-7,ASSFGGSGNTIY
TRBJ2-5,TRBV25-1,ASSGLAGPPQETQY
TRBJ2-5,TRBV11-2,ASSLGQGVWETQY
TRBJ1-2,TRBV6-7,ASSYRTGQGFNYGYT
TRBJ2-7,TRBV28,ASNLGGGGEQY
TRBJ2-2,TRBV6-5,ASSYEGGGELF
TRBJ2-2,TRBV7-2,ASSPRRGGRELF